This entry lists 23 T cell receptor beta chains sequenced from one sample in a study of blood T cells in healthy people across ages. Using a J-beta primer mix together with a sample-barcoded 5' primer, a second PCR was run for roughly 7 to 11 cycles. TCRdb reprocessed the 5' RACE reads via MiXCR and lists one record per CDR3 protein. The sample lists 1.8 million or so distinct CDR3 sequences; more than 35% were seen once. The sample taken for sequencing was blood. The receptor set was obtained from a human donor in good health.

This clonotype was seen only a few times. This chain uses TRBV20-1 with TRBJ2-1; 9 nucleotides line up with TRBD2. Losses at the gene ends were 0 bases for V and 3 bases for J; bases not matched to a gene: 9. The CDR3 contains 17 residues. Germline V CDR1 and CDR2: DFQATT, SNEGSKA (reference sequence). CDR3 bases: TGCAGTGCTAGAGATCGTCTAGCGGGATCCCTCTACAATGAGCAGTTCTTC. Its translation is CSARDRLAGSLYNEQFF.

This clonotype occurred a few times. The J gene is TRBJ2-3, the V gene TRBV20-1; 13 bases match TRBD2. J was trimmed by 6 bases and V by 6 bases; bases with no gene match: 3. The CDR3 has 13 amino acids. Germline values: CDR1 DFQATT, CDR2 SNEGSKA (reference sequence). The CDR3 nucleotides read TGCAGTGCCCCGACTAGCGGGGGGGATACGCAGTATTTT. Encoded protein: CSAPTSGGDTQYF.

This rearrangement joins TRBV20-1 to TRBJ2-1; 11 bases line up with TRBD2. Trimming took 4 bases from V and 8 from J; bases not matched to a gene: 4. The CDR3 length is 13 residues. Germline assignment: CDR1 DFQATT and CDR2 SNEGSKA (reference sequence). The CDR3 loop is CSANSGGADEQFF. Written as DNA, the CDR3 is TGCAGTGCTAATAGCGGGGGGGCCGATGAGCAGTTCTTC.

The sample holds a few counts of this clonotype. V gene TRBV4-3 combines with J gene TRBJ2-3; D is unresolved. The V end lost 2 bases, the J end lost 4 bases, and 7 bases lay between the germline ends. CDR3 length: 13 amino acids. Germline values: CDR1 LGHNA, CDR2 YSLEER. The CDR3 spells CASSQTWADTQYF. As DNA, the CDR3 is TGCGCCAGCAGCCAAACTTGGGCAGATACGCAGTATTTT.

The CDR3 loop reads CASKYGDQPQHF. As DNA, the CDR3 is TGTGCCAGCAAGTATGGAGATCAGCCCCAGCATTTT. The V gene is TRBV6-6, the J gene TRBJ1-5; D call uncertain. In germline, CDR1 is MNHNY, CDR2 SVGAGI (reference sequence). The CDR3 loop spans 12 amino acids. The V end lost 7 bases, the J end lost 5 bases, and 9 bases lay between the germline ends.

DNA of the CDR3: TGCGCCAGCAGTAGCAAGAGGACCGGGTCTCGGGAGACCCAGTACTTC. This translates into CASSSKRTGSRETQYF. This chain connects TRBV5-1 to TRBJ2-5; no reliable D call. The V gene's germline CDR1 is SGHRS and CDR2 YFSETQ. This CDR3 is 16 amino acids long. Trimming stripped 5 bases from V and 5 bases from J, with 22 bases between.

J is TRBJ2-5 and V is TRBV20-1; D ambiguous. V was cut by 6 bases and J by 5 bases, with 22 bases left in between. The germline CDR1 and CDR2 sequences are DFQATT and SNEGSKA (reference sequence). The CDR3 consists of 15 residues. The CDR3 is CSAVDGSHTDETQYF. In nucleotides, the CDR3 is TGCAGTGCCGTAGACGGCTCCCACACGGACGAGACCCAGTACTTC.

This chain joins TRBV25-1 and TRBJ2-4; TRBD1 matches 9 bases. Per germline, CDR1 MGHDK and CDR2 SYGVNS. V was pared by 3 bases and J by 13 bases, with 10 bases of the junction left unmatched. The CDR3 covers 14 residues. CDR3 amino acids: CASSDGTGYFKQYF. The CDR3 nucleotides are TGTGCCAGCAGTGACGGGACAGGGTATTTCAAGCAGTACTTC. Combining the CDR3 with reference TRBV25-1 and TRBJ2-4 gives the whole variable domain EADIYQTPRYLVIGTGKKITLECSQTMGHDKMYWYQQDPGMELHLIHYSYGVNSTEKGDLSSESTVSRIRTEHFPLTLESARPSHTSQYLCASSDGTGYFKQYFGAGTRLSVL.

The rearrangement uses TRBV30 and TRBJ2-1; the D is unclear. The CDR3 loop spans 16 amino acids. V lost 3 bases to trimming and J lost 0 bases, with 15 bases between them. Germline V gene data show CDR1 as GTSNPN and CDR2 as SVGIG (reference sequence). CDR3 loop: CAWRGSRGSSYNEQFF. CDR3 in DNA: TGTGCCTGGAGAGGGTCGCGCGGAAGCTCCTACAATGAGCAGTTCTTC. The full variable domain, its missing parts supplied by reference TRBV30 and TRBJ2-1, is SQTIHQWPATLVQPVGSPLSLECTVEGTSNPNLYWYRQAAGRGLQLLFYSVGIGQISSEVPQNLSASRPQDRQFILSSKKLLLSDSGFYLCAWRGSRGSSYNEQFFGPGTRLTVL.

This chain connects TRBV25-1 to TRBJ2-6; maybe TRBD1 (6 bases). The CDR3 runs 17 residues. Between the trimmed V and J ends, which lost 5 bases and 4 bases, there was a span of 18 bases. Germline V CDR1 and CDR2: MGHDK, SYGVNS. The CDR3 is CASSLGAGVPGANVLTF. The CDR3, as DNA: TGTGCCAGCAGTTTGGGGGCAGGGGTACCCGGGGCCAACGTCCTGACTTTC.

The gene calls are TRBV7-7 and TRBJ2-5; no clear D gene. This CDR3 contains 15 residues. Trimming pared 4 bases from V and 0 bases from J, leaving 12 bases between. Germline lookup yields CDR1 SSHAT and CDR2 FNYEAQ (reference sequence). Written as DNA, the CDR3 is TGTGCCAGCAGCTCCGACCCCCTGGACCAAGAGACCCAGTACTTC. Its protein is CASSSDPLDQETQYF.

The rearrangement uses TRBV20-1 and TRBJ2-2, with a weak D call TRBD2 (6 bases). The CDR3 is made up of 16 amino acids. Germline V gives CDR1 DFQATT, CDR2 SNEGSKA (reference sequence). With 0 bases removed from V and 7 bases from J, the gap between germline ends came to 18 bases. The chain's CDR3 is CSARDRRRGVNGELFF. DNA for the CDR3: TGCAGTGCTAGAGATAGACGGAGGGGTGTAAACGGGGAGCTGTTTTTT.

The chain joins TRBV4-2 to TRBJ1-1; possible D gene TRBD1, 5 bases. Germline V gene sequence: CDR1 LGHNA, CDR2 YNFKEQ. The CDR3 length is 16 residues. V was shortened by 0 bases and J by 5 bases, with 16 bases between the two germline ends. CDR3 DNA sequence: TGTGCCAGCAGCCAAGAGTTTACGAGGGGTCGGACTGAAGCTTTCTTT. This sequence encodes CASSQEFTRGRTEAFF.

This sequence joins TRBV27 and TRBJ1-2; the D is unclear. The length of the CDR3 is 15 residues. Deletions cut 4 bases from V and 2 bases from J, with 14 bases between. Germline assignment: CDR1 MNHEY and CDR2 SMNVEV (reference sequence). The CDR3 bases are TGTGCCAGCAGTTCAAATATTAGAGAGAACTATGGCTACACCTTC. Residues: CASSSNIRENYGYTF.

The rearrangement uses TRBV5-6 and TRBJ1-4; D may be TRBD1 (5 bases). CDR3 length equals 14 residues. V gave up 4 bases and J gave up 7 bases, with 14 bases separating them. Germline CDR1 reads SGHDT; CDR2 reads YYEEEE. The CDR3 here is CASSTDGAVEKLFF. The CDR3 region has the DNA TGTGCCAGCAGCACCGATGGGGCGGTTGAAAAACTGTTTTTT.

This clonotype occurred a few times. V is TRBV9 and J is TRBJ2-1; 12 nucleotides align to TRBD2. J was trimmed by 5 bases and V by 4 bases; bases with no gene match: 13. CDR1 and CDR2 from the germline V gene are SGDLS and YYNGEE. CDR3 length: 18 amino acids. Written as DNA, the CDR3 is TGTGCCAGCAGCCAGACTAGCGGGGGAGCCACTCCCCACAATGAGCAGTTCTTC. Translated: CASSQTSGGATPHNEQFF. Filled out from reference TRBV9 and TRBJ2-1, the complete variable domain reads DSGVTQTPKHLITATGQRVTLRCSPRSGDLSVYWYQQSLDQGLQFLIQYYNGEERAKGNILERFSAQQFPDLHSELNLSSLELGDSALYFCASSQTSGGATPHNEQFFGPGTRLTVL.

This clonotype was observed a handful of times. The chain has TRBV29-1 and TRBJ1-1; TRBD1 aligns across 8 bases. There are 12 residues in the CDR3. The J segment lost 11 bases and the V segment lost 7 bases, leaving 12 bases of the junction unmatched. Germline assignment: CDR1 SQVTM and CDR2 ANQGSEA. CDR3: CSGTTDRGSAFF. Written as DNA, the CDR3 is TGCAGCGGCACAACTGACAGGGGTAGTGCTTTCTTT.

The rearrangement joins TRBV15 to TRBJ1-3; the D is unclear. CDR1 is LNHNV, CDR2 YYDKDF, per germline (reference sequence). The V gene lost 5 bases and the J gene lost 4 bases, with 15 bases spanning the gap. CDR3 length: 15 amino acids. CDR3: CATSYDQFGGNTIYF. In DNA, the CDR3 is TGTGCCACCAGCTATGACCAGTTCGGGGGAAACACCATATATTTT. The full variable domain, in which reference TRBV15 and TRBJ1-3 provide the parts outside the CDR3, is DAMVIQNPRYQVTQFGKPVTLSCSQTLNHNVMYWYQQKSSQAPKLLFHYYDKDFNNEADTPDNFQSRRPNTSFCFLDIRSPGLGDTAMYLCATSYDQFGGNTIYFGEGSWLTVV.

This chain links TRBV5-1 with TRBJ2-3; 10 nucleotides line up with TRBD2. The CDR3 contains 17 residues. Germline lookup yields CDR1 SGHRS and CDR2 YFSETQ. With V trimmed by 1 base and J by 1 base, 6 bases remained unmatched. CDR3 nucleotides: TGCGCCAGCAGCTTGTTATCGAGCGGGAGGGGCACAGATACGCAGTATTTT. This translates into CASSLLSSGRGTDTQYF.

This chain links TRBV4-2 with TRBJ1-1, with D unresolved. V was trimmed by 0 bases and J by 11 bases, leaving 10 bases between them. This CDR3 has 12 residues. Germline-derived CDR1 and CDR2 are LGHNA and YNFKEQ. As DNA, the CDR3 is TGTGCCAGCAGCCAAGAGGGGATTCGGGCTTTCTTT. It is translated as CASSQEGIRAFF.

The J gene is TRBJ2-6, the V gene TRBV7-2; unclear D gene. V was cut by 2 bases and J by 4 bases, with 15 bases left in between. The CDR3 sequence is 17 residues long. Per the germline V gene, CDR1 is SGHTA and CDR2 is FQGNSA. The CDR3 loop reads CASSLTAVDTGANVLTF. In DNA, the CDR3 is TGTGCCAGCAGCTTAACCGCAGTCGATACCGGGGCCAACGTCCTGACTTTC.

The V call is TRBV4-3, the J call TRBJ2-1; D is unresolved. CDR3 size: 12 residues. CDR1 is LGHNA and CDR2 is YSLEER in the germline V gene. Between the trimmed V and J ends, which lost 3 bases and 8 bases, there was a span of 8 bases. The CDR3 loop is CASSHPWDEQFF. The CDR3 nucleotides read TGCGCCAGCAGCCATCCCTGGGATGAGCAGTTCTTC.

Points on this clonotype: The conserved phenylalanine or tryptophan normally closing the CDR3 is absent here, so this likely arose from a read error. This chain connects TRBV18 to TRBJ1-1; D not certain. This CDR3 has 12 amino acids. Trimming pared 6 bases from V and 8 bases from J, leaving 13 bases between. Germline lookup yields CDR1 KGHSH and CDR2 LQKENI. The CDR3: CASSTISGEAFC. CDR3 DNA sequence: TGTGCCAGCTCCACCATTTCCGGGGAAGCTTTCTGT.